What follows are 28 T cell receptor beta chains derived from one specimen sequenced in a study of blood T cells in healthy people across ages. With a J-beta primer mix and a sample-barcoded 5' primer, a second PCR ran about 6 to 11 cycles. TCRdb re-called the 5' RACE reads with MiXCR, one entry per CDR3 protein. The data contain around 1,000,000 distinct CDR3 sequences, about 25% of them singletons. These data were also reused for a study on T cells of mothers and their children.

The sample taken for sequencing was blood. The receptor set was obtained from a girl aged 2 to 9 in good health.

This clonotype was detected only a few times. J is TRBJ1-2 and V is TRBV6-1; D not certain. This CDR3 is built from 12 residues. Trimming took off 7 bases at V and 6 bases at J, with 12 bases between the two ends. CDR1 is MNHNS, CDR2 SASEGT, per germline. This CDR3 is CASTGTGDGYTF. The CDR3 DNA reads as TGTGCCAGCACTGGAACTGGGGATGGCTACACCTTC.

The chain uses TRBV18 and TRBJ2-3; D may correspond to TRBD1 or TRBD2 (5 bases each). Germline CDR1 KGHSH, CDR2 LQKENI. The CDR3 totals 15 residues. Trimming removed 8 bases from V and 2 bases from J, with 17 bases in between. The CDR3, as DNA: TGTGCCAGCCCAAACGGGACGGAGGTCACAGATACGCAGTATTTT. Translation gives CASPNGTEVTDTQYF.

V is TRBV29-1 and J is TRBJ2-1; either TRBD1 or TRBD2 may supply D (5 bases each). Per germline, CDR1 SQVTM and CDR2 ANQGSEA. The CDR3 covers 17 residues. The V end was cut by 6 bases, the J end by 1 base, with 22 bases between. The chain's CDR3 is CSVDGIGKGLSYNEQFF. The CDR3 bases are TGCAGCGTGGACGGGATCGGGAAGGGGCTATCCTACAATGAGCAGTTCTTC.

This chain connects TRBV28 to TRBJ2-4; D remains ambiguous. The CDR3 loop spans 16 amino acids. V was clipped by 6 bases and J by 1 base, with 16 bases between them. From germline, CDR1 is MDHEN and CDR2 SYDVKM. CDR3 sequence (DNA): TGTGCCAGCAGAAAGTTACCAGGTGGGGCCAAAAACATTCAGTACTTC. The encoded protein is CASRKLPGGAKNIQYF. Variable domain in full (rest from reference TRBV28 and TRBJ2-4): DVKVTQSSRYLVKRTGEKVFLECVQDMDHENMFWYRQDPGLGLRLIYFSYDVKMKEKGDIPEGYSVSREKKERFSLILESASTNQTSMYLCASRKLPGGAKNIQYFGAGTRLSVL.

This chain uses TRBV12-3 or TRBV12-4 with TRBJ1-3, with D perhaps matching TRBD1 (6 bases). The V and J ends lost 6 bases and 4 bases respectively, with 13 bases between them. The CDR3 totals 14 residues. CDR3 loop: CASSFAGTGNTIYF. CDR3 coding DNA: TGTGCCAGCAGCTTTGCGGGGACAGGAAACACCATATATTTT.

The rearrangement joins TRBV7-9 to TRBJ2-1; no reliable D call. The CDR3 runs 12 residues. In germline, CDR1 is SEHNR, CDR2 FQNEAQ (reference sequence). V dropped 9 bases and J dropped 3 bases, with 9 bases sitting between them. This chain's CDR3 is CASRIDYNEQFF. CDR3 nucleotide sequence: TGTGCCAGTCGGATTGACTACAATGAGCAGTTCTTC.

CDR3 protein: CASSPGPAVDEQYF. The CDR3 nucleotides are TGTGCCAGCAGCCCAGGCCCAGCGGTGGACGAGCAGTACTTC. The J gene is TRBJ2-5, the V gene TRBV11-1; D perhaps matches TRBD2 (5 bases). The end of the DNA aligns better with TRBJ2-7, so the J call may be wrong. This CDR3 region has 14 residues. Germline lookup yields CDR1 SGHAT and CDR2 FQDESV (reference sequence).

This clonotype showed up just a few times. The CDR3 nucleotides read TGCAGTGCTAGGGCGGCTGTAGACTACGAGCAGTACTTC. Protein sequence: CSARAAVDYEQYF. The genes are TRBV20-1 and TRBJ2-7; no clear D gene. Germline V CDR1 and CDR2: DFQATT, SNEGSKA (reference sequence). V dropped 3 bases and J dropped 3 bases, with 12 bases sitting between them. The CDR3 sequence is 13 residues long.

The J gene is TRBJ2-3, the V gene TRBV29-1, with D uncertain. The CDR3 contains 12 residues. Germline loops: CDR1 SQVTM, CDR2 ANQGSEA. Trimming removed 4 bases at V and 3 bases at J, with 8 bases between. The CDR3 protein is CSVGTPTDTQYF. The CDR3, as DNA: TGCAGCGTTGGTACCCCTACAGATACGCAGTATTTT.

A few counts support this clonotype. The chain recombines TRBV7-8 with TRBJ1-6; D uncertain. The germline V and J ends were trimmed by 0 bases and 3 bases, with 9 bases remaining between them. In germline, CDR1 is SGHVS, CDR2 FQNEAQ. This CDR3 comprises 16 residues. The CDR3 protein is CASSLALTGYNSPLHF. The CDR3 DNA follows: TGTGCCAGCAGCTTAGCCCTCACGGGCTATAATTCACCCCTCCACTTT.

This clonotype was found a few times. This chain connects TRBV18 to TRBJ2-3, with no clear D. Germline CDR1 KGHSH, CDR2 LQKENI. V gave up 0 bases and J gave up 4 bases, with 11 bases separating them. The CDR3 consists of 15 residues. The CDR3 nucleotides read TGTGCCAGCTCACCACCTTTTCCGGAGTCAGATACGCAGTATTTT. It encodes CASSPPFPESDTQYF.

The chain has TRBV29-1 and TRBJ2-7; TRBD1 is a possible D gene (6 bases). Germline V gene sequence: CDR1 SQVTM, CDR2 ANQGSEA. The CDR3 is 13 amino acids. Between the trimmed V and J ends, which lost 6 bases and 3 bases, there was a span of 15 bases. CDR3 bases: TGCAGCGTCCGACAGGTCCTGGGCTACGAGCAGTACTTC. Protein: CSVRQVLGYEQYF.

The CDR3, as DNA: TGTGCCAGCAGTCCCACTAGCGGGGGGGTCTACGAGCAGTACTTC. Its translation: CASSPTSGGVYEQYF. The rearrangement links TRBV6-2 or TRBV6-3 to TRBJ2-7; 13 bases match TRBD2. With V trimmed by 5 bases and J by 3 bases, 4 bases remained unmatched. The CDR3 has 15 residues. Germline V gene sequence: CDR1 MNHEY, CDR2 SVGEGT.

Turning to this clonotype: Its ends do not fully match the called genes, so a read error is possible. The rearrangement uses TRBV10-3 and TRBJ2-5; D possibly corresponds to TRBD2 (5 bases). The CDR3 loop spans 12 amino acids. CDR1 ENHRY and CDR2 SYGVKD come from the germline V gene. This chain's CDR3 is CATSEGEETQYF. In nucleotides, the CDR3 is TGTGCCACCAGTGAGGGTGAGGAGACCCAGTACTTC.

The rearrangement uses TRBV12-5 and TRBJ2-5, with TRBD2 matching 8 bases. The J segment lost 3 bases and the V segment lost 9 bases, leaving 3 bases of the junction unmatched. This CDR3 is 12 amino acids long. Germline CDR1 reads LGHNT; CDR2 reads FRNRAP. The CDR3 is CASMGLEETQYF. The DNA of the CDR3 is TGTGCTAGCATGGGACTAGAAGAGACCCAGTACTTC.

V gene TRBV24-1 combines with J gene TRBJ2-5; D gene unclear. Germline-derived CDR1 and CDR2 are KGHDR and SFDVKD. Between the trimmed V and J ends, which lost 0 bases and 5 bases, there was a span of 9 bases. There are 14 residues in the CDR3. The DNA for the CDR3 is TGTGCCACCAGTGATTTGCACGTTGGGGAGACCCAGTACTTC. It specifies CATSDLHVGETQYF.

This chain joins TRBV5-1 and TRBJ2-7, with TRBD2 as a possible D gene (5 bases). Germline V gene lookup returns CDR1 SGHRS and CDR2 YFSETQ. This CDR3 has 13 residues. V gave up 2 bases and J gave up 4 bases, with 10 bases separating them. The CDR3: CASSLFPGYEQYF. CDR3 DNA sequence: TGCGCCAGCAGCTTATTCCCGGGGTACGAGCAGTACTTC.

This clonotype has more than one count but fewer than ten. The CDR3: CASRMGQGRQPQHF. In DNA form, the CDR3 reads TGTGCCAGCAGAATGGGGCAGGGCAGGCAGCCCCAGCATTTT. The V call is TRBV27, the J call TRBJ1-5, with D perhaps TRBD1 (5 bases). V dropped 6 bases and J dropped 7 bases, with 16 bases sitting between them. CDR3 size: 14 residues. Germline assignment: CDR1 MNHEY and CDR2 SMNVEV (reference sequence).

This chain uses TRBV6-6 with TRBJ2-7; tentatively, D is TRBD2 (5 bases). Germline V lookup: CDR1 MNHNY, CDR2 SVGAGI (reference sequence). The ends were cut back, 7 bases at V and 2 bases at J, with 6 bases in the middle. The CDR3 runs 11 residues. CDR3 protein: CASKRTYEQYF. The CDR3 bases are TGTGCCAGCAAGCGGACCTACGAGCAGTACTTC.

The chain carries TRBV4-3 and TRBJ1-2, with 7 bases matching TRBD1. The junction had 4 bases not matched to a gene; V was cut back by 2 bases and J by 4 bases. CDR1 is LGHNA and CDR2 is YSLEER in the germline V gene. There are 14 residues in the CDR3. The CDR3 loop is CASSQKGTVYGYTF. Here the CDR3 DNA reads TGCGCCAGCAGCCAAAAGGGGACAGTCTATGGCTACACCTTC.

The chain recombines TRBV20-1 with TRBJ2-5; weak D call: TRBD2 (6 bases). Judging by the DNA end, TRBJ2-1 fits better; the J call may be wrong. CDR1 DFQATT and CDR2 SNEGSKA come from the germline V gene (reference sequence). CDR3 length equals 16 residues. CDR3 region: CSARDLWRAPYNEQFF. Here the CDR3 DNA reads TGCAGTGCTAGAGATCTTTGGAGGGCCCCCTACAATGAGCAGTTCTTC.

The chain is built from TRBV2 and TRBJ2-1; TRBD2 matches at 7 bases. This CDR3 is 17 amino acids long. From germline, CDR1 is SNHLY and CDR2 FYNNEI. V trimming: 7 bases; J trimming: 0 bases; junction bases outside the gene matches: 12. CDR3 coding DNA: TGTGCCAGCACACCTACCGGGACTACCACCTCCTACAATGAGCAGTTCTTC. It specifies CASTPTGTTTSYNEQFF.

The chain carries TRBV20-1 and TRBJ2-5, with no clear D. The DNA end is a closer match to TRBJ2-1, so the J assignment may be wrong. Germline V CDR1 and CDR2: DFQATT, SNEGSKA (reference sequence). The CDR3 extends over 10 amino acids. The CDR3 coding sequence is TGCAGTGCGGTTATCAATGAGCAGTTCTTC. It is translated as CSAVINEQFF.

Only a few counts were recorded for this clonotype. The chain recombines TRBV7-2 with TRBJ2-5, with TRBD1 identical over 10 bases. This CDR3 spans 17 amino acids. The V and J ends lost 6 bases and 5 bases, in that order; junction bases with no gene match: 15. The germline CDR1 and CDR2 sequences are SGHTA and FQGNSA. In DNA, the CDR3 is TGTGCCAGCAGTAATTCCGGGACAGGGGCTTCTCAGGAGACCCAGTACTTC. Translating it yields CASSNSGTGASQETQYF.

The CDR3 loop is CASSQDPTGYEQYF. The CDR3 DNA is TGTGCCAGCAGCCAAGATCCCACAGGGTACGAGCAGTACTTC. The V gene is TRBV3-1, the J gene TRBJ2-7; TRBD1 is a possible D gene (6 bases). Germline V lookup: CDR1 LGHDT, CDR2 YNNKEL (reference sequence). This CDR3 spans 14 amino acids. V was cut by 0 bases and J by 4 bases, with 10 bases left in between.

This sequence joins TRBV7-9 and TRBJ2-2, with a possible D match to TRBD1 (5 bases). The germline V and J ends were trimmed by 2 bases and 4 bases, with 8 bases remaining between them. Germline CDR1 reads SEHNR; CDR2 reads FQNEAQ (reference sequence). This CDR3 is 14 amino acids long. CDR3 region: CASSLMTVTGELFF. Here the CDR3 DNA reads TGTGCCAGCAGCTTAATGACAGTCACCGGGGAGCTGTTTTTT.

This clonotype was counted between two and nine times. The V gene is TRBV12-3 or TRBV12-4, the J gene TRBJ2-4, with 13 bases that match TRBD2. The ends lost 3 bases at V and 8 bases at J; junction bases unmatched: 4. This CDR3 spans 15 amino acids. CDR3 coding DNA: TGTGCCAGCAGTTTGACTAGCGGGGGGCGGGACATTCAGTACTTC. Translating gives CASSLTSGGRDIQYF.

This clonotype has a handful of counts. J is TRBJ2-5 and V is TRBV28; possibly TRBD2 for D (6 bases). Trimming took off 3 bases at V and 2 bases at J, with 28 bases between the two ends. The CDR3 loop spans 20 amino acids. The germline V gene has CDR1 MDHEN and CDR2 SYDVKM. The CDR3 coding sequence is TGTGCCAGCAGTTTCCACCAGCCCTTTGAAAGCGGGTCCAGTCAAGAGACCCAGTACTTC. Residues: CASSFHQPFESGSSQETQYF.